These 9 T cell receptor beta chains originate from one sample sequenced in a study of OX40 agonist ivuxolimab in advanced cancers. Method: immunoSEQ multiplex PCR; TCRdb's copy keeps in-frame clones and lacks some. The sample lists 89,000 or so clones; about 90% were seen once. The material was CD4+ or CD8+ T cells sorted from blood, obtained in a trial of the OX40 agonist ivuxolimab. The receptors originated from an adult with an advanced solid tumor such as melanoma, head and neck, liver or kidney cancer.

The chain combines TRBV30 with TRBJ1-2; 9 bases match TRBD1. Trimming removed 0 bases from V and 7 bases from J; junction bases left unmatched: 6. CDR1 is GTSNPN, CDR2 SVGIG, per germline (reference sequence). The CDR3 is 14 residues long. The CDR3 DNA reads TGTGCCTGGAGTGTAACGGGACAGGGACCTGGCTACACCTTC. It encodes CAWSVTGQGPGYTF.

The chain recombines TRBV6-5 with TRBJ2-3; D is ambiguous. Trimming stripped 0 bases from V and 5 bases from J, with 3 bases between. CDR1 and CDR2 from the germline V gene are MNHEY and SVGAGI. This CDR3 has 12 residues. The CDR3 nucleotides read TGTGCCAGCAGTTACTCAGGAGATACGCAGTATTTT. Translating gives CASSYSGDTQYF.

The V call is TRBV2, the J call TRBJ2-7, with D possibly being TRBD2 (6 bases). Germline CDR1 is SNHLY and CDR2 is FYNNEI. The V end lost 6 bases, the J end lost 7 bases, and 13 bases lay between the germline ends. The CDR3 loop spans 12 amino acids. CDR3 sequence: CASRGEAAEQYV. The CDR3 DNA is TGTGCCAGCAGAGGGGAGGCGGCAGAGCAGTACGTC.

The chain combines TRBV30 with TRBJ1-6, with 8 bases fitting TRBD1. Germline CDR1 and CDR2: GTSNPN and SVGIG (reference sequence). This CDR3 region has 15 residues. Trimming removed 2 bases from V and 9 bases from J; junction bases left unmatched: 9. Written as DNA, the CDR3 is TGTGCCTGGAGTTTTAGACAGGGGTACGGTTCACCCCTCCACTTT. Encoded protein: CAWSFRQGYGSPLHF.

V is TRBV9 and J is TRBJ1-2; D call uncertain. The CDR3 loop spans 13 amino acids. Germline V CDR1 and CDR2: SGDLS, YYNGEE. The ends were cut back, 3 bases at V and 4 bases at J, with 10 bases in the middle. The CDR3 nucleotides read TGTGCCAGCAGCGCTTTCGGGAGCTATGGCTACACCTTC. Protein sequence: CASSAFGSYGYTF.

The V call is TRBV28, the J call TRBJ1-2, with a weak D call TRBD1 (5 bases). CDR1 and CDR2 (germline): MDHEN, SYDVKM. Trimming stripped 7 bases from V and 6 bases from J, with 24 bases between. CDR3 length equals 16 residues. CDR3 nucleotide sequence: TGTGCCAGCATCACAGACATGGGGACGGAAATCGATGGCTACACCTTC. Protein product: CASITDMGTEIDGYTF.

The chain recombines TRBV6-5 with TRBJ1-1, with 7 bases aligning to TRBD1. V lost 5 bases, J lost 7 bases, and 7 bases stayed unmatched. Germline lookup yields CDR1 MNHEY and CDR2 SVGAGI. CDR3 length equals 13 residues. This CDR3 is CASSRTGVDEAFF. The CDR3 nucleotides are TGTGCCAGCAGTAGAACAGGGGTGGATGAAGCTTTCTTT.

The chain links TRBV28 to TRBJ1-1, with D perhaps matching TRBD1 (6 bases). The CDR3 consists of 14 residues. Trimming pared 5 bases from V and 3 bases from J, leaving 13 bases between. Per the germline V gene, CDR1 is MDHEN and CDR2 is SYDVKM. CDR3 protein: CASSITGIYTEAFF. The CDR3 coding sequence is TGTGCCAGCAGTATAACAGGGATTTACACTGAAGCTTTCTTT.

CDR3 nucleotide sequence: TGTGCCAGCAGCGAGGGGAATCAGCCCCAGCATTTT. Its translation is CASSEGNQPQHF. This sequence joins TRBV9 and TRBJ1-5, with a weak D call TRBD1 (5 bases). V lost 3 bases, J lost 4 bases, and 5 bases lay in between. The CDR3 sequence is 12 residues long. CDR1 and CDR2 (germline): SGDLS, YYNGEE.